These T cell receptor beta chains were read from a single sample in a study of blood T cell repertoires in COVID-19. Clones were sequenced by immunoSEQ multiplex PCR, and TCRdb holds only the in-frame ones, with some missing. Among over 40,000 clones, around nine tenths were seen once, and the ten largest hold around 9.7%. The specimen sequenced was peripheral blood. The receptor source for this set is a woman aged 80 or over with acute or convalescent COVID-19. CDR3s include the opening cysteine and the closing phenylalanine or tryptophan. Where a row states a size, it is once, few, many or the class of an expanded clone; other rows omit it.

V	size	CDR3
TRBV5-6	-	CASSRVATNEKLFF
TRBV4-2	once	CASSHSPAGQGIWREQFF
TRBV18	once	CASSQGRWEEKLFF
TRBV4-3	-	CASSQDRGLKNTEAFF
TRBV5-1	-	CASKFPGSTEAFF
TRBV3-1/TRBV3-2	-	CASGQGRPNEKLFF
TRBV19	-	CASSIDKGQGDSPLHF
TRBV6-6	-	CASSSTTGGVSPLHF
TRBV18	-	CASSPMTGGFTGELFF
TRBV11-2	-	CASSSGQVKSEAFF
TRBV13	-	CASSFRSGNTIYF
TRBV28	-	CASSFVSLAAGGTDTQYF
TRBV4-2	-	CASSQDASVGQRNQPQHF
TRBV24-1	once	CATSKGTVNTGELFF
TRBV7-2	-	CASSFGSTETQYF
TRBV18	once	CASSLTRTGFHNEQFF
TRBV4-3	-	CASSQETHTSPDYNEQFF
TRBV6-2/TRBV6-3	-	CASSYRGEGYGYTF
TRBV7-2	-	CASSLFQGTDTQYF
TRBV5-6	-	CASSLGLSNQPQHF
TRBV5-1	-	CASSQTQGSGANVLTF
TRBV7-2	-	CASSLAGLIAGVWETQYF
TRBV19	-	CASSILGWPQHF
TRBV19	-	CASSPTGTSGRERINEQFF